Sequencing of this TCR beta chain was carried out in a study of regulatory T cells in long-lasting Graves disease. Study observations and caveats: Persistent cases favored TRBV28, TRBJ1-2 and TRBJ2-5.

Through Arm-PCR of CDR3 regions and iRepertoire HTBI primers, TCR beta libraries were built. TCRdb reprocessed the multiplex PCR reads via MiXCR and lists one record per CDR3 protein. Of 400,000 to 500,000 distinct CDR3 sequences listed, about 20% were seen once; the top ten hold about an eighth. Time point reported: persistent/refractory GD, antithyroid drugs over 5 years with positive TRAb. Extracted PBMC RNA gave rise to the TCR library. The patients were enrolled through endocrinology in Xi'an, China. The EDTA tubes were filled with roughly 10 milliliters of drawn peripheral blood. A note on this clonotype: Its antigen is as yet unknown.

The germline gives CDR1 SGHTA, CDR2 FQGNSA. With V trimmed by 1 base and J by 0 bases, 5 bases remained unmatched. The length of the CDR3 is 19 residues. The rearrangement uses TRBV7-2 and TRBJ2-1; 14 positions agree with TRBD2. The sequence came from a female donor with Graves disease. The sequences come from peripheral blood mononuclear cells (PBMCs), collected when the disease was refractory, from a patient treated with antithyroid drugs. CDR3 loop: CASSLVRLAGGSSYNEQFF. The CDR3 DNA follows: TGTGCCAGCAGCTTAGTGAGACTAGCGGGAGGGAGCTCCTACAATGAGCAGTTCTTC.